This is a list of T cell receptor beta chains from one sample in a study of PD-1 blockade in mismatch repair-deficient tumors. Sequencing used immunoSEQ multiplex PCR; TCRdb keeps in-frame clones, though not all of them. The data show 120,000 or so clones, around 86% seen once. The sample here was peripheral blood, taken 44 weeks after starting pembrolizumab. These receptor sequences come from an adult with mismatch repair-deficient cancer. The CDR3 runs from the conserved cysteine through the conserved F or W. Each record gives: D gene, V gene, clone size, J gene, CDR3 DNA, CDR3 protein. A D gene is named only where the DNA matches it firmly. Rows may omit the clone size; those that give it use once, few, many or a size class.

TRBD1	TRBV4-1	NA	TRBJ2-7	TGCGCCAGCAGCCAAGGACAGGGAGCCTACGAGCAGTACTTC	CASSQGQGAYEQYF
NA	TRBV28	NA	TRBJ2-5	TGTGCCAGCAGTTCCCCGTGGGTCAAACACACACAAGAGACCCAGTACTTC	CASSSPWVKHTQETQYF
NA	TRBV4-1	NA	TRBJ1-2	TGCGCCAGCAGCCAAGATCCGGCAGTTTTGTGGGGCTACACCTTC	CASSQDPAVLWGYTF
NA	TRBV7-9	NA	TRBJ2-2	TGTGCCAGCAGCCAGCAACTAGCCGGCACCGGGGAGCTGTTTTTT	CASSQQLAGTGELFF
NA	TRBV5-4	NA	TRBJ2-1	TGTGCCAGCAGCTTCGGAGGGGAATACAATGAGCAGTTCTTC	CASSFGGEYNEQFF
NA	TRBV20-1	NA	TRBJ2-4	TGCAGTGCTAGAGATCAAAACATTCAGTACTTC	CSARDQNIQYF
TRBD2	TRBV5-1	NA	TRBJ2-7	TGCGCCAGCAGCCCAGGGACTAGCGGGACCTTTTCCTACGAGCAGTACTTC	CASSPGTSGTFSYEQYF
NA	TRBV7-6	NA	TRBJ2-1	TGTGCCAGCAGCTTGGGCCCGTACAATGAGCAGTTCTTC	CASSLGPYNEQFF
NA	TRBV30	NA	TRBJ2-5	TGTGCCTGGAGTGTACGGGGTCTGGGGGCGTACCAAGAGACCCAGTACTTC	CAWSVRGLGAYQETQYF
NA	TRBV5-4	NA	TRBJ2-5	TGTGCCAGCAGCTATAGGGACGGTGAAGAGACCCAGTACTTC	CASSYRDGEETQYF
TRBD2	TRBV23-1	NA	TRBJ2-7	TGCGCCAACTCACTAGCGTTGCGGCTCAGCTCCTACGAGCAGTACTTC	CANSLALRLSSYEQYF
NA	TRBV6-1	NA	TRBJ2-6	TGTGCCAGTTCACGGGGCGACTCTGGGGCCAACGTCCTGACTTTC	CASSRGDSGANVLTF
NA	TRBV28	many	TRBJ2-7	TGTGCCAGCAGTTTCCTAGCCACCGCGCCCTACGAGCAGTACTTC	CASSFLATAPYEQYF
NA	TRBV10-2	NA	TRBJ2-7	TGCGCCAGCAGATATACCGTATCCTACGAGCAGTACTTC	CASRYTVSYEQYF
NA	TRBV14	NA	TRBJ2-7	TGTGCCAGCAGCCTTCCAGTGGGCGAGCAGTACTTC	CASSLPVGEQYF
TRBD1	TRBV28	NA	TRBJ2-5	TGTGCCAGCAGTTCTTTAAGGACAGGGGGCCGCGAGACCCAGTACTTC	CASSSLRTGGRETQYF
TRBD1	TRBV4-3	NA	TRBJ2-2	TGCGCCAGCAGCCGACAGGGGCCATCCGGGGAGCTGTTTTTT	CASSRQGPSGELFF
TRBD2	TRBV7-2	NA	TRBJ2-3	TGTGCCAGCAGCTTACGGGGGCTAGCGGGCCCGCGGGATACGCAGTATTTT	CASSLRGLAGPRDTQYF
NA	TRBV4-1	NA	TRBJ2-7	TGCGCCAGCAGCCAGCTGGCCGTCAGTCGGGCTTACGAGCAGTACTTC	CASSQLAVSRAYEQYF
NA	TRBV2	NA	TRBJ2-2	TGTGCCAGCAGCGGACGGGTGAAATTGAACACCGGGGAGCTGTTTTTT	CASSGRVKLNTGELFF
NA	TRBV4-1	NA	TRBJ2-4	TGCGCCAGCAGCCCTAGCGAAAGCATTCAGTACTTC	CASSPSESIQYF
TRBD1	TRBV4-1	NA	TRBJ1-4	TGCGCCAGCAGCCACCTGACAGGGGAAAATGAAAAACTGTTTTTT	CASSHLTGENEKLFF
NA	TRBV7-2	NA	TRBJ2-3	TGTGCCAGCAGCGTGGGACCAACCACAGATACGCAGTATTTT	CASSVGPTTDTQYF
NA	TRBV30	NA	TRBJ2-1	TGTGCCTGGAGTGTACCTAGCGGAGGGGGGAATGAGCAGTTCTTC	CAWSVPSGGGNEQFF
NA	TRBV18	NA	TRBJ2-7	TGTGCCAGCTCCCCTGGGGCAGGGTACGAGCAGTACTTC	CASSPGAGYEQYF
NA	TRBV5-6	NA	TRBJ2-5	TGTGCCAGCAGCTTGGGGGGGTACCAAGAGACCCAGTACTTC	CASSLGGYQETQYF
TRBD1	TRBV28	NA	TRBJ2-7	TGTGCCAGTAAACAGGGGACCCACGAGCAGTACTTC	CASKQGTHEQYF
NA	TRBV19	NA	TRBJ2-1	TGTGCCAGTACCGAGGGGACTCGGAACTACAATGAGCAGTTCTTC	CASTEGTRNYNEQFF
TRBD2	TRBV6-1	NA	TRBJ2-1	TGTGCCAGCAGCGGACTAGCGGAGAAGTTCTTC	CASSGLAEKFF
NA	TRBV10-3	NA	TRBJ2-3	TGTGCCATCAGCGAATTTGGACGGGAAAGCACAGATACGCAGTATTTT	CAISEFGRESTDTQYF
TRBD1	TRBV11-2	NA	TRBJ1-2	TGTGCCAGCAGCTCGCCCAGGGGGCGTGATGGCTACACCTTC	CASSSPRGRDGYTF
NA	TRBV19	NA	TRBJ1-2	TGTGCCAGTAGTATTGACGGAGGGAACTATGGCTACACCTTC	CASSIDGGNYGYTF
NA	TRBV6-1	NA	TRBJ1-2	TGTGCCAGCAGTGAAGTTTGGGTCAGGGAGCTCTATGGCTACACCTTC	CASSEVWVRELYGYTF
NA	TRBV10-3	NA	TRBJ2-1	TGTGCCATCAGTGAAGGGAGTCGTAGCAATGAGCAGTTCTTC	CAISEGSRSNEQFF
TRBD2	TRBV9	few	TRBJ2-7	TGTGCCAGCAGCAGAGCTAGCGGGTTATACGAGCAGTACTTC	CASSRASGLYEQYF
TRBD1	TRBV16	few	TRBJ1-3	TGTGCCAGCAGCCCGCAGGGGGCAAACACCATATATTTT	CASSPQGANTIYF
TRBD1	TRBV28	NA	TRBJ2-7	TGTGCCAGCACGGGACAGGCCCCCGCCTACGAGCAGTACTTC	CASTGQAPAYEQYF
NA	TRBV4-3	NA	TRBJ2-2	TGCGCCAGCAGCCAAGGCGATAGGGCGCGCACCGGGGAGCTGTTTTTT	CASSQGDRARTGELFF
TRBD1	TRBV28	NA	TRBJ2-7	TGTGCCAGCAGCCCCGCCGGGACAGGGATTGGCGAGCAGTACTTC	CASSPAGTGIGEQYF
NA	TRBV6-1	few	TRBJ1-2	TGTGCCAGCAGTGAAGTAGGCGTCTATGGCTACACCTTC	CASSEVGVYGYTF
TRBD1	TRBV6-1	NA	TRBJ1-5	TGTGCCAGCATAGGACAGGTCAATCAGCCCCAGCATTTT	CASIGQVNQPQHF
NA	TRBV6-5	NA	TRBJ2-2	TGTGCCAGCACCCAGAGGCGGACCGGGGAGCTGTTTTTT	CASTQRRTGELFF
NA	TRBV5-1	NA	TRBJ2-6	TGCGCCAGCAGCTTGGAGTACTCTGGGGCCAACGTCCTGACTTTC	CASSLEYSGANVLTF
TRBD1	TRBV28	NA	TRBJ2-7	TGTGCCAGCAGTCCAGGGACAGGGGCCTCTTACGAGCAGTACTTC	CASSPGTGASYEQYF
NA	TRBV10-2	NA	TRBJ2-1	TGCGCCAGCAGGCCCGACTGGGGGAGGGAGCAGTTCTTC	CASRPDWGREQFF
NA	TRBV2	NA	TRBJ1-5	TGTGCCAGCAGTGAAGCGCTTGGTCTGGCAGGGGCCAATCAGCCCCAGCATTTT	CASSEALGLAGANQPQHF
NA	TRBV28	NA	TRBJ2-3	TGTGCCAGCCCCCAGGGTAAGGGTACAGATACGCAGTATTTT	CASPQGKGTDTQYF
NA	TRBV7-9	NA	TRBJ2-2	TGTGCCAGCAGCTCCCGGGCCCTTCGGCAGCTGTTTTTT	CASSSRALRQLFF
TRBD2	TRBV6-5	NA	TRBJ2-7	TGTGCCAGCAGCAAGACCGGGACTAATTTGTTGGAGCAGTACTTC	CASSKTGTNLLEQYF
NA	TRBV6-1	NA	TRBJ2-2	TGTGCCAGCAACAGTCTGGGGGAGCTGTTTTTT	CASNSLGELFF
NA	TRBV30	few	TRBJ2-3	TGTGCCTGGAGTAGGGCGGGTGTCACAGATACGCAGTATTTT	CAWSRAGVTDTQYF